This T cell receptor beta chain is from a study of blood T cell repertoires in COVID-19. Only in-frame clones appear in the TCRdb table, and some are missing; sequencing was by immunoSEQ multiplex PCR. The sample yields more than 300,000 clones, 88% seen once. CDR1 and CDR2 (germline): SGHAT, FQNNGV. V lost 5 bases and J 0 bases, leaving 23 bases between the germline ends. The CDR3 runs 19 residues. The sequenced sample consisted of PBMCs or T cells enriched from blood (not recorded which). The chain employs TRBV11-2 and TRBJ2-4; possibly TRBD1 for D (5 bases). This sequence was found in a woman under 30 who had recovered from COVID-19. As DNA, the CDR3 is TGTGCCAGCAGCGAAGTGGGAAGGGGCGGCAAGCTAGCCAAAAACATTCAGTACTTC. It is translated as CASSEVGRGGKLAKNIQYF.